The 14 T cell receptor beta chains in this list originate from one sample, sequenced in a study of blood T cell repertoires in COVID-19. Libraries were prepared by immunoSEQ multiplex PCR; TCRdb keeps only in-frame clonotypes and omits some of them. The table lists fewer than 120,000 clones, about 88% of them singletons, with 3.3% in the top ten. The sample was peripheral blood. The receptors derive from a woman aged 45-65 years with acute or convalescent COVID-19.

V and J are TRBV11-2 and TRBJ1-3; D gene unclear. Trimming pared 6 bases from V and 1 base from J, leaving 10 bases between. The germline V gene encodes CDR1 SGHAT and CDR2 FQNNGV. This CDR3 has 14 residues. CDR3 nucleotides: TGTGCCAGCAGGCCCGGGTCATCTGGAAACACCATATATTTT. Translated: CASRPGSSGNTIYF.

V is TRBV6-5 and J is TRBJ1-5; D remains unclear. The CDR3 is 14 residues long. Germline assignment: CDR1 MNHEY and CDR2 SVGAGI. Trimming took 8 bases from V and 5 from J, leaving 16 bases between them. The CDR3 nucleotides read TGTGCCAGCGGGGTCCTGGCGGGATATCAGCCCCAGCATTTT. Protein: CASGVLAGYQPQHF.

V is TRBV15 and J is TRBJ2-7, with a weak D call TRBD1 (7 bases). The CDR3 extends over 15 amino acids. CDR1 is LNHNV and CDR2 is YYDKDF in the germline V gene (reference sequence). The V and J ends lost 3 bases and 5 bases respectively, with 17 bases between them. CDR3 residues: CATSSVTGRLDEQYF. The DNA for the CDR3 is TGTGCCACCAGCAGTGTGACAGGGAGGTTGGACGAGCAGTACTTC.

This clone is a singleton in its sample. This chain connects TRBV3-1 (or the pseudogene TRBV3-2) to TRBJ2-5; tentatively, D is TRBD2 (6 bases). The CDR3 sequence is 15 residues long. Germline CDR1 and CDR2: LGHDT and YNNKEL (reference sequence). The V gene lost 1 base and the J gene lost 1 base, with 10 bases spanning the gap. CDR3 sequence reads: CASSQGGRLQETQYF. CDR3 in DNA: TGTGCCAGCAGCCAAGGGGGGAGGCTCCAAGAGACCCAGTACTTC.

The chain combines TRBV28 with TRBJ2-3; 10 bases agree with TRBD1. Unmatched junction bases numbered 8, after V lost 5 bases and J lost 3 bases. The CDR3 contains 16 residues. Germline assignment: CDR1 MDHEN and CDR2 SYDVKM. The CDR3 sequence: CASSLDRGWGTDTQYF. CDR3 DNA: TGTGCCAGCAGTCTGGACAGGGGGTGGGGGACAGATACGCAGTATTTT.

The chain recombines TRBV19 with TRBJ2-2; D possibly corresponds to TRBD1 (6 bases). V dropped 7 bases and J dropped 6 bases, with 12 bases sitting between them. Per germline, CDR1 LNHDA and CDR2 SQIVND (reference sequence). The CDR3 loop spans 13 amino acids. This CDR3 reads CASTAQGAGELFF. The CDR3 DNA reads TGTGCCAGTACCGCACAGGGAGCCGGGGAGCTGTTTTTT.

The gene calls are TRBV5-1 and TRBJ2-3; 7 bases align to TRBD2. From germline, CDR1 is SGHRS and CDR2 YFSETQ. The trim removed 4 bases at V and 4 bases at J, leaving 3 bases unmatched. The CDR3 extends over 13 amino acids. CDR3 nucleotides: TGCGCCAGCAGCGGGGAGGGACCAGATACGCAGTATTTT. Its translation is CASSGEGPDTQYF.

This rearrangement joins TRBV6-5 to TRBJ2-3; 10 nucleotides match TRBD2. The CDR3 runs to 16 residues. Trimming cost V 2 bases and J 2 bases; bases outside gene matches: 4. Per germline, CDR1 MNHEY and CDR2 SVGAGI. CDR3 coding DNA: TGTGCCAGCAGTTACCGAGCGGGAGGGTCCACAGATACGCAGTATTTT. Its translation is CASSYRAGGSTDTQYF.

The V gene is TRBV27, the J gene TRBJ1-2; 8 bases agree with TRBD1. The CDR3 consists of 15 residues. The V gene's germline CDR1 is MNHEY and CDR2 SMNVEV (reference sequence). J gave up 4 bases and V 5 bases, and 9 bases lay outside the gene matches. The CDR3 is CASSGGRGRAYGYTF. In DNA, the CDR3 is TGTGCCAGCAGTGGCGGCAGGGGGCGCGCCTATGGCTACACCTTC.

The chain is built from TRBV3-1 (or the pseudogene TRBV3-2) and TRBJ2-4, with TRBD2 matching over 10 bases. Germline values: CDR1 LGHDT, CDR2 YNNKEL (reference sequence). There are 20 residues in the CDR3. V dropped 0 bases and J dropped 1; count of bases not matched to a gene: 12. The CDR3 sequence is CASSQEVLAGERGAKNIQYF. CDR3 nucleotides: TGTGCCAGCAGCCAAGAGGTGCTAGCGGGAGAGAGGGGCGCCAAAAACATTCAGTACTTC.

The chain recombines TRBV19 with TRBJ2-2, with TRBD2 identical over 14 bases. There are 16 residues in the CDR3. Unmatched junction bases numbered 3, after V lost 3 bases and J lost 6 bases. The germline V gene has CDR1 LNHDA and CDR2 SQIVND (reference sequence). In nucleotides, the CDR3 is TGTGCCAGTAGTATCCCGGGACTAGCGGGAGCCGGGGAGCTGTTTTTT. Its translation: CASSIPGLAGAGELFF.

This chain connects TRBV7-6 to TRBJ2-7; 11 nucleotides agree with TRBD1. The trim removed 6 bases at V and 5 bases at J, leaving 9 bases unmatched. Germline CDR1 is SGHVS and CDR2 is FNYEAQ. This CDR3 has 15 residues. CDR3 sequence (DNA): TGTGCCAGCAGTCATCCGGGACAGGGGGATCACGAGCAGTACTTC. Amino acids: CASSHPGQGDHEQYF.

This sequence joins TRBV19 and TRBJ2-5, with 8 bases identical to TRBD2. Losses at the gene ends were 8 bases for V and 1 base for J; bases not matched to a gene: 9. The CDR3 contains 15 residues. The germline gives CDR1 LNHDA, CDR2 SQIVND (reference sequence). CDR3 sequence: CASAPGGFPQETQYF. CDR3 DNA sequence: TGTGCCAGTGCCCCGGGAGGGTTTCCCCAAGAGACCCAGTACTTC.

The V and J genes are TRBV30 and TRBJ1-2; TRBD1 matches 9 bases. This CDR3 is built from 12 residues. Germline trimming cut 8 bases from V and 4 bases from J; bases unmatched to any gene: 5. Germline assignment: CDR1 GTSNPN and CDR2 SVGIG (reference sequence). CDR3 coding DNA: TGTGCCCGGGGACAGGGCAGCTATGGCTACACCTTC. Translation: CARGQGSYGYTF.